This T cell receptor beta chain was recorded in a study of T cell responses to AZD1222 COVID-19 vaccine. Note on this clone: What it recognizes is unknown.

Assay used: immunoSEQ multiplex PCR; TCRdb lists only in-frame clones, some missing. The sample lists some 140,000 clones, 70% to 90% occurring once. Study-level findings and limits: Repertoires were obtained solely post-peak T cell response. Clonal diversity may have been underestimated, and the donors were mostly white British, with more females than males.

This TCR came from an adult in good health. Sequenced material: peripheral blood, taken on day 0 of AZD1222 vaccination.

Here the CDR3 reads CASSYKPGTEAFF. CDR3 sequence (DNA): TGTGCCAGCAGCTACAAGCCCGGCACTGAAGCTTTCTTT. The chain links TRBV7-9 to TRBJ1-1; unclear D gene. Looked up from germline, CDR1 is SEHNR and CDR2 is FQNEAQ (reference sequence). The CDR3 loop spans 13 amino acids. The V gene lost 4 bases and the J gene lost 4 bases, with 10 bases spanning the gap.